The 3 T cell receptor beta chains in this list originate from one sample, sequenced in a study of T-cell memory formation after mild COVID-19. TCRdb processed the 5' RACE reads anew with MiXCR; each CDR3 protein has one entry. The sample has a few hundred thousand distinct CDR3 sequences; about 15% are singletons. Source material: PBMCs or a T cell subset sorted from them (not recorded which). The receptors shown here come from a man aged 18-30 years who had mild COVID-19 (a few samples of this study predate the infection). Cell type and time point are not known.

The table lists this clonotype with a few counts. The chain combines TRBV4-1 with TRBJ1-1; unclear D gene. The V end was cut by 0 bases, the J end by 3 bases, with 11 bases between. The CDR3 has 15 amino acids. Germline CDR1 reads MGHRA; CDR2 reads YSYEKL. CDR3 sequence: CASSQEGRGHTEAFF. CDR3 nucleotides: TGCGCCAGCAGCCAAGAAGGTCGAGGTCACACTGAAGCTTTCTTT.

The genes are TRBV2 and TRBJ2-2, with 7 bases matching TRBD1. V lost 4 bases, J lost 7 bases, and 9 bases stayed unmatched. Looked up from germline, CDR1 is SNHLY and CDR2 is FYNNEI. There are 15 residues in the CDR3. The CDR3 DNA is TGTGCCAGCAGTGGGCAGGGGGTACAGGACGGGGAGCTGTTTTTT. Its translation is CASSGQGVQDGELFF.

CDR3 in DNA: TGTGCAATGGACGAGAAGTATACGCAGTATTTT. This gives the protein CAMDEKYTQYF. The rearrangement uses TRBV2 and TRBJ2-3, with D unresolved. This CDR3 region has 11 residues. The germline gives CDR1 SNHLY, CDR2 FYNNEI. Combining the CDR3 with reference TRBV2 and TRBJ2-3 gives the whole variable domain EPEVTQTPSHQVTQMGQEVILRCVPISNHLYFYWYRQILGQKVEFLVSFYNNEISEKSEIFDDQFSVERPDGSNFTLKIRSTKLEDSAMYFCAMDEKYTQYFGPGTRLTVL.